One and the same sample provided the 8 T cell receptor beta chains below, sequenced in a study of blood T cell repertoires in COVID-19. The repertoire was sequenced with immunoSEQ multiplex PCR; TCRdb's copy has only in-frame clones and lacks some. This sample has about 200,000 clones, with roughly four fifths found just once. The specimen sequenced was PBMCs or T cells enriched from blood (not recorded which). These receptor sequences come from a woman aged 50 to 60 who had been exposed to COVID-19.

As DNA, the CDR3 is TGTGCCACCAGCGGCGGACAGGTGACGGCTGAAGCTTTCTTT. Translating gives CATSGGQVTAEAFF. This chain joins TRBV15 and TRBJ1-1, with 7 bases fitting TRBD1. CDR1 and CDR2 (germline): LNHNV, YYDKDF (reference sequence). The CDR3 contains 14 residues. After removal of 5 bases from V and 6 bases from J, the junction contained 9 bases not matched to a gene.

The chain employs TRBV29-1 and TRBJ2-5; 12 bases fit TRBD2. The CDR3 totals 14 residues. Germline values: CDR1 SQVTM, CDR2 ANQGSEA. With 6 bases clipped from V and 5 bases from J, the junction kept 7 bases outside the gene matches. DNA for the CDR3: TGCAGCGTCACGACTAGCGGGGGTCCGGAGACCCAGTACTTC. Translating gives CSVTTSGGPETQYF.

V gene TRBV3-1 (or the pseudogene TRBV3-2) combines with J gene TRBJ1-5; D remains unclear. Germline assignment: CDR1 LGHDT and CDR2 YNNKEL (reference sequence). The V gene lost 1 base and the J gene lost 7 bases, with 14 bases spanning the gap. The CDR3 loop spans 15 amino acids. CDR3 residues: CASSQGGNRRQPQHF. CDR3 DNA sequence: TGTGCCAGCAGCCAAGGGGGAAATAGGAGGCAGCCCCAGCATTTT.

This chain links TRBV7-9 with TRBJ2-3, with 9 bases matching TRBD2. This CDR3 contains 17 residues. V shed 5 bases and J 6 bases; nucleotides not matched to a gene: 15. Looked up from germline, CDR1 is SEHNR and CDR2 is FQNEAQ (reference sequence). The CDR3 nucleotides read TGTGCCAGCAGCCCCAGCTTGGGGAGCGGGGGGCCTGATACGCAGTATTTT. This gives the protein CASSPSLGSGGPDTQYF.

This sequence joins TRBV12-3 or TRBV12-4 and TRBJ1-1; tentative D call: TRBD1 (6 bases). This CDR3 comprises 13 residues. The germline V and J ends were trimmed by 2 bases and 5 bases, with 9 bases remaining between them. The CDR3: CASSLSGQTEAFF. The CDR3 nucleotides read TGTGCCAGCAGTTTAAGTGGACAGACTGAAGCTTTCTTT.

This chain joins TRBV18 and TRBJ2-3, with 8 bases aligning to TRBD1. Germline assignment: CDR1 KGHSH and CDR2 LQKENI. This CDR3 is built from 15 residues. V dropped 4 bases and J dropped 4; count of bases not matched to a gene: 7. CDR3 sequence: CASSLSTGAPDTQYF. The CDR3 nucleotides are TGTGCCAGCTCACTTTCGACAGGGGCGCCAGATACGCAGTATTTT.

As DNA, the CDR3 is TGTGCCAGCAGTTACTCAACCGGGAGCTCTGGAAACACCATATATTTT. Encoded protein: CASSYSTGSSGNTIYF. The chain employs TRBV6-6 and TRBJ1-3, with no clear D. The CDR3 spans 16 residues. Germline V gene data show CDR1 as MNHNY and CDR2 as SVGAGI (reference sequence). Trimming took off 0 bases at V and 0 bases at J, with 9 bases between the two ends.

The V call is TRBV10-3, the J call TRBJ2-7, with 8 nucleotides matching TRBD1. The CDR3 covers 14 residues. V gave up 6 bases and J gave up 1 base; unmatched junction bases: 5. Germline V CDR1 and CDR2: ENHRY, SYGVKD. CDR3 coding DNA: TGTGCCATCAGCCGGACAGGGACTTCCTACGAGCAGTACTTC. It encodes CAISRTGTSYEQYF.